This entry features one T cell receptor (beta chain) sequence. What it binds is not known. The data originate from a study of cytomegalovirus exposure and HLA in healthy donors. The PCR was carried out with 60 Vbeta primers and 13 Jbeta primers. The assay was immunoSEQ multiplex PCR, and TCRdb's table has in-frame clones only and misses some. The sample shows approximately 210,000 clones, roughly 80% of them seen only once. Study-wide results and caveats: TRBV6-2, TRBV6-3 and other indistinguishable V segments were excluded.

In germline, CDR1 is SGHNT, CDR2 YENEEA. V was cut by 1 base and J by 8 bases, with 12 bases left in between. This CDR3 is built from 14 residues. The sequencing sample was made of PBMCs. The TCR sequence derives from a woman younger than 45 in good health and CMV-seropositive. J is TRBJ2-1 and V is TRBV11-3; D ambiguous. The CDR3 coding sequence is TGTGCCAGCAGCTTAGGGCTGCTTTCCCATGAGCAGTTCTTC. Its translation: CASSLGLLSHEQFF.